This is a list of T cell receptor beta chains from one sample in a study of blood T cell repertoires in COVID-19. Here immunoSEQ multiplex PCR was the method, and the copy in TCRdb shows in-frame clones only, minus some. The table includes 9,700 or so clones, 80% detected once. Sequenced material: peripheral blood. These receptors were collected from a man between 70 and 80 years old with active COVID-19. Each CDR3 is given with its conserved first and last residue. D genes are given only for firm matches. Rows give clone size only sometimes, using once, few, many, or a class for an expanded clone.

clone_size | d_call | j_call | v_call | cdr3_aa | cdr3_nt
- | - | TRBJ1-1 | TRBV10-1 | CASSESMRREEAFF | TGCGCCAGCAGTGAGTCCATGAGACGGGAAGAAGCTTTCTTT
- | - | TRBJ2-1 | TRBV5-1 | CASSLEPYSYNEQFF | TGCGCCAGCAGCTTGGAGCCTTACTCCTACAATGAGCAGTTCTTC
few | - | TRBJ1-2 | TRBV10-3 | CAISEGPRGNYGYTF | TGTGCCATCAGTGAAGGTCCCCGAGGTAACTATGGCTACACCTTC
- | TRBD1 | TRBJ1-3 | TRBV29-1 | CSVADLTGERSSGNTIYF | TGCAGCGTTGCGGACTTGACAGGGGAAAGGAGCTCTGGAAACACCATATATTTT
once | - | TRBJ1-2 | TRBV7-2 | CASSLGTVPYGYTF | TGTGCCAGCAGCTTAGGGACAGTACCCTATGGCTACACCTTC
- | - | TRBJ2-1 | TRBV21-1 | CASSKVKSSSYNEQFF | TGTGCCAGCAGCAAAGTCAAGAGTAGCTCCTACAATGAGCAGTTCTTC
- | TRBD1 | TRBJ2-5 | TRBV14 | CASSSAPGQEEETQYF | TGTGCCAGCAGCTCAGCCCCCGGACAGGAAGAGGAGACCCAGTACTTC
- | TRBD1 | TRBJ1-3 | TRBV5-1 | CASTERTGVSGNTIYF | TGCGCCAGCACTGAGAGGACAGGGGTCTCTGGAAACACCATATATTTT
few | TRBD2 | TRBJ2-7 | TRBV11-2 | CASSFSGRSEQYF | TGTGCCAGCAGCTTTAGCGGGAGGAGCGAGCAGTACTTC
- | - | TRBJ2-3 | TRBV5-1 | CASSLEGHSGSSTDTQYF | TGCGCCAGCAGCTTGGAGGGTCATAGCGGCTCTAGCACAGATACGCAGTATTTT
- | TRBD1 | TRBJ2-5 | TRBV27 | CASSAHRGAETQYF | TGTGCCAGCAGCGCCCACAGGGGCGCTGAGACCCAGTACTTC
- | TRBD1 | TRBJ1-4 | TRBV19 | CASSNDRDGDEKLFF | TGTGCCAGTAGTAACGACAGGGATGGCGATGAAAAACTGTTTTTT
- | TRBD1 | TRBJ1-1 | TRBV28 | CASTPTKGGNTEAFF | TGTGCCAGCACCCCTACCAAAGGGGGCAACACTGAAGCTTTCTTT
once | - | TRBJ2-4 | TRBV19 | CASRQGSNIQYF | TGTGCCAGTAGGCAGGGCTCTAACATTCAGTACTTC
- | TRBD2 | TRBJ2-7 | TRBV19 | CASSMTSGRLGEQYF | TGTGCCAGTAGTATGACTAGCGGACGTTTGGGCGAGCAGTACTTC
- | - | TRBJ1-4 | TRBV6-1 | CASSPAGNEKLFF | TGTGCCAGCAGCCCCGCCGGGAATGAAAAACTGTTTTTT
- | TRBD2 | TRBJ2-3 | TRBV4-2 | CASSLSGTSGRARPDTQYF | TGTGCCAGCAGCCTATCGGGGACTAGCGGGAGGGCCCGTCCAGATACGCAGTATTTT
- | - | TRBJ1-2 | TRBV28 | CASGTGLYGYTF | TGTGCCAGCGGAACAGGCTTATATGGCTACACCTTC
- | TRBD1 | TRBJ1-1 | TRBV5-1 | CASSLGQGALNTEAFF | TGCGCCAGCAGCCTGGGACAGGGTGCTTTGAACACTGAAGCTTTCTTT
- | - | TRBJ1-1 | TRBV28 | CASRGANTEAFF | TGTGCCAGCAGGGGGGCGAACACTGAAGCTTTCTTT
- | TRBD1 | TRBJ2-1 | TRBV19 | CASSISRGNEQFF | TGTGCCAGTAGTATAAGCAGGGGGAATGAGCAGTTCTTC
- | - | TRBJ2-1 | TRBV5-5 | CASSSLPQGGEQFF | TGTGCCAGCAGCTCATTACCTCAGGGTGGTGAGCAGTTCTTC
once | - | TRBJ2-2 | TRBV15 | CATSRVGPRSGELFF | TGTGCCACCAGCAGAGTAGGTCCTAGATCCGGGGAGCTGTTTTTT
- | - | TRBJ2-1 | TRBV20-1 | CSASFTATDEQFF | TGCAGTGCTAGTTTTACTGCCACGGATGAGCAGTTCTTC
- | TRBD2 | TRBJ2-3 | TRBV11-2 | CASSLTSGRRTDTQYF | TGTGCCAGCAGCCTCACTAGCGGGAGGCGCACAGATACGCAGTATTTT
- | - | TRBJ1-6 | TRBV11-2 | CASGTTPLHF | TGTGCCAGCGGGACTACACCCCTCCACTTT
few | TRBD2 | TRBJ2-7 | TRBV7-8 | CASSFSSGSPQSSYEQYF | TGTGCCAGCAGCTTCTCCAGCGGGAGTCCACAAAGCTCCTACGAGCAGTACTTC
- | TRBD1 | TRBJ2-6 | TRBV18 | CASSPLDRGLPGANVLTF | TGTGCCAGCTCACCTTTGGACAGGGGGCTCCCTGGGGCCAACGTCCTGACTTTC
- | - | TRBJ2-1 | TRBV2 | CASSEFLSNEQFF | TGTGCCAGCAGTGAATTCCTGTCCAATGAGCAGTTCTTC
few | TRBD2 | TRBJ2-1 | TRBV7-6 | CASSLPRLAGEGSEQFF | TGTGCCAGCAGCCTTCCGAGACTAGCGGGGGAGGGGAGTGAGCAGTTCTTC
- | TRBD1 | TRBJ1-1 | TRBV9 | CASSVGGTAEAFF | TGTGCCAGCAGCGTAGGGGGGACAGCCGAAGCTTTCTTT
- | TRBD1 | TRBJ1-1 | TRBV19 | CASTPRNRGYAEAFF | TGTGCCAGTACCCCAAGGAACAGGGGGTACGCTGAAGCTTTCTTT
medium-sized | TRBD2 | TRBJ2-7 | TRBV7-9 | CASSPAGARDTHEQYF | TGTGCCAGCAGCCCAGCGGGGGCCAGGGATACCCACGAGCAGTACTTC
- | - | TRBJ1-2 | TRBV19 | CASSNSGDPNYGYTF | TGTGCCAGTAGCAATTCGGGGGACCCTAACTATGGCTACACCTTC
- | TRBD1 | TRBJ2-3 | TRBV4-3 | CASSQDRWGTDTQYF | TGCGCCAGCAGCCAGGACAGGTGGGGGACAGATACGCAGTATTTT
- | - | TRBJ1-2 | TRBV5-1 | CASSLDGGLYGYTF | TGCGCCAGCAGCCTGGACGGGGGGCTCTATGGCTACACCTTC
- | TRBD1 | TRBJ1-4 | TRBV5-4 | CASSQIGAGGFGEKLFF | TGTGCCAGCAGCCAGATAGGAGCAGGGGGATTCGGGGAAAAACTGTTTTTT
- | TRBD1 | TRBJ2-1 | TRBV2 | CASSHTGGIYNEQFF | TGTGCCAGCAGCCACACAGGGGGAATATACAATGAGCAGTTCTTC
- | TRBD2 | TRBJ2-1 | TRBV5-1 | CASSWGLAGLNYNEQFF | TGCGCCAGCAGCTGGGGACTAGCGGGATTGAATTACAATGAGCAGTTCTTC
- | TRBD2 | TRBJ2-1 | TRBV7-9 | CASRAGGPGEQFF | TGTGCCAGCAGGGCGGGAGGCCCCGGGGAGCAGTTCTTC
- | - | TRBJ2-1 | TRBV5-6 | CASSLVGSASYNEQFF | TGTGCCAGCAGCTTGGTAGGTAGCGCTTCCTACAATGAGCAGTTCTTC
- | - | TRBJ2-7 | TRBV7-2 | CASSLVGGTSSYEQYF | TGTGCCAGCAGCTTAGTCGGCGGGACGAGCTCCTACGAGCAGTACTTC
- | TRBD2 | TRBJ2-5 | TRBV7-2 | CASSLAKGGETQYF | TGTGCCAGCAGCTTAGCGAAGGGAGGGGAGACCCAGTACTTC
- | TRBD2 | TRBJ2-5 | TRBV11-2 | CASSSTGAGVETQYF | TGTGCCAGCAGCTCTACTGGCGCGGGAGTAGAGACCCAGTACTTC